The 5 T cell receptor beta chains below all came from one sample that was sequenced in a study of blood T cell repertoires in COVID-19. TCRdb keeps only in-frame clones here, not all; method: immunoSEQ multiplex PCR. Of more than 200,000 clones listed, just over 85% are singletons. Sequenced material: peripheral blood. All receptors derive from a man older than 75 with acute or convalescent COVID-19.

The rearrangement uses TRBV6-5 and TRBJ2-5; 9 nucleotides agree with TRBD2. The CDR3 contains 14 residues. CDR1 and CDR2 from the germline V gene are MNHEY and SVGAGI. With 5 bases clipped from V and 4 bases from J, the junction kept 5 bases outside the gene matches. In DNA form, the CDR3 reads TGTGCCAGCAGTCAGGGACTAGCTGGAGAGACCCAGTACTTC. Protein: CASSQGLAGETQYF.

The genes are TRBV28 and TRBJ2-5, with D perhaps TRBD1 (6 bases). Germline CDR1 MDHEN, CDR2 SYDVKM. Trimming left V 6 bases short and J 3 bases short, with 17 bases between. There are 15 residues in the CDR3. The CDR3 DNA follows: TGTGCCAGCAGCTCGCCAGGGGTGGGCAAAGAGACCCAGTACTTC. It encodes CASSSPGVGKETQYF.

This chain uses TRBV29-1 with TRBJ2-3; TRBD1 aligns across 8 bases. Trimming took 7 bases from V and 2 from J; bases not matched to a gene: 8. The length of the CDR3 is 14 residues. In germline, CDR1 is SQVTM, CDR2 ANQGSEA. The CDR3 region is CSDLGQGTTDTQYF. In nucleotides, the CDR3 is TGCAGCGACCTCGGACAGGGTACCACAGATACGCAGTATTTT.

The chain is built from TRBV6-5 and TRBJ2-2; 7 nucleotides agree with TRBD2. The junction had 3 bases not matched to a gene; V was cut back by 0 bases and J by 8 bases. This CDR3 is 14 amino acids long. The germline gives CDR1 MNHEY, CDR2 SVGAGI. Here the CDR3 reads CASSYSGGRGELFF. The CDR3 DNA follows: TGTGCCAGCAGTTACTCGGGGGGGAGAGGGGAGCTGTTTTTT.

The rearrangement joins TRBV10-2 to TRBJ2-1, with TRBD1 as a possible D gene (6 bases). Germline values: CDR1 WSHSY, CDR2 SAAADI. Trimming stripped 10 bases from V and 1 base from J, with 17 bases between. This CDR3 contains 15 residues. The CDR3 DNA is TGCGCCACCAAAAACGACAGGAGGTCCTACAATGAGCAGTTCTTC. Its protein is CATKNDRRSYNEQFF.